This T cell receptor beta chain was documented in a study of CD8 T cells in ankylosing spondylitis. In this sample, this clonotype turned up many times. Its target is not known. CDR1 and CDR2 from the germline V gene are SGHRS and YFSETQ. The V gene end was trimmed by 3 bases and the J gene end by 2 bases; junction bases not matched to a gene: 7. There are 15 residues in the CDR3. General study findings and limits: A TCR beta motif made of fewer than ten highly homologous variants seemed typical of ankylosing spondylitis blood. Some of these motif variants have turned up before, in reports on reactive arthritis synovial fluid and blood.

TCRdb reanalysed the 5' RACE reads using MiXCR and keeps one entry per CDR3 protein. The sample carries around 230,000 distinct CDR3 sequences, roughly 8.6% recorded once. The gene calls are TRBV5-1 and TRBJ2-5; the match to TRBD1 covers 7 bases. The TCR comes from a male donor with ankylosing spondylitis or in good health (not recorded which). Sequenced sample: blood, either unsorted or a sorted T cell fraction (not recorded which). In DNA form, the CDR3 reads TGCGCCAGCAGCTCGGGACAGCCTTATCAAGAGACCCAGTACTTC. This gives the protein CASSSGQPYQETQYF.